The T cell receptor beta chain under discussion was sequenced for a study of blood T cell repertoires in COVID-19. At the level of the study: T cells, B-cell-depleted T cells, or PBMCs supplied cDNA or gDNA.

Original processing notes: Using reference gene primer amplification, nucleated cell counts were estimated. The data were produced by immunoSEQ multiplex PCR, yet TCRdb's version contains in-frame clones alone and is incomplete. Clonal size and the V and J genes are those of that table, whereas D and trimming came from the DNA. The table shows around 100,000 clones, with 80% to 90% occurring only once. The TCR sequence derives from a woman between 50 and 59 years old who had recovered from COVID-19. Input material: PBMCs or T cells enriched from blood (not recorded which).

CDR3 sequence reads: CASRLDRGRTGELFF. The CDR3 region has the DNA TGTGCCAGCAGGCTCGACAGGGGGCGCACCGGGGAGCTGTTTTTT. The genes are TRBV7-3 and TRBJ2-2, with TRBD1 matching over 10 bases. V lost 6 bases and J lost 4; bases outside the gene matches: 5. The CDR3 consists of 15 residues. From germline, CDR1 is SGHTA and CDR2 FQGTGA.